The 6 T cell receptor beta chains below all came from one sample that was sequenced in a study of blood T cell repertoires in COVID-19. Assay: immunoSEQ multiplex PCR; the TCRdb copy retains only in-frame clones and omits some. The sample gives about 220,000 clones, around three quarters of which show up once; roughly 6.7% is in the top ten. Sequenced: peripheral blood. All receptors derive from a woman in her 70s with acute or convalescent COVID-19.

DNA for the CDR3: TGTGCCAGCGATATTCCGGGACAGGGAAACGAGCAGTACTTC. Translated: CASDIPGQGNEQYF. This chain links TRBV2 with TRBJ2-7; the match to TRBD1 covers 9 bases. Germline CDR1 reads SNHLY; CDR2 reads FYNNEI. Trimming at V came to 8 bases and at J to 5 bases, leaving 10 bases not matched to a gene. The CDR3 length is 14 residues.

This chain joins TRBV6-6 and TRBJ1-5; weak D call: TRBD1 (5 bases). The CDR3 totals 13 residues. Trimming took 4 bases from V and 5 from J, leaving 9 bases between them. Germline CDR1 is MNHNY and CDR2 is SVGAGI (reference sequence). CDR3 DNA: TGTGCCAGCAGTTCGCAGGGTTATCAGCCCCAGCATTTT. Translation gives CASSSQGYQPQHF.

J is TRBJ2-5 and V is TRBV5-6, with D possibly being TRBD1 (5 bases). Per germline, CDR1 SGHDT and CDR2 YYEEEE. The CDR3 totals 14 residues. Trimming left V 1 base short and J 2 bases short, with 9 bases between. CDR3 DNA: TGTGCCAGCAGCTTGCGGCAGGGACAAGAGACCCAGTACTTC. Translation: CASSLRQGQETQYF.

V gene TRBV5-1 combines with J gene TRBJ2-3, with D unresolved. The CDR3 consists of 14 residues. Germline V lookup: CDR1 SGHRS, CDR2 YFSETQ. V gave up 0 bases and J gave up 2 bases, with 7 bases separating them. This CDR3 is CASSLDQVTDTQYF. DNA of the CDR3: TGCGCCAGCAGCTTGGACCAGGTCACAGATACGCAGTATTTT.

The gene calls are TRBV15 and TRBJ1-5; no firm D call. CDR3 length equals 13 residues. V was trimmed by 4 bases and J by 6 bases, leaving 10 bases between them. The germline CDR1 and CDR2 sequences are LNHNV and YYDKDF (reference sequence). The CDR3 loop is CATSTLGGQPQHF. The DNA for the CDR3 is TGTGCCACCAGCACCTTGGGAGGTCAGCCCCAGCATTTT. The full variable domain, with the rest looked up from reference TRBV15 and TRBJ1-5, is DAMVIQNPRYQVTQFGKPVTLSCSQTLNHNVMYWYQQKSSQAPKLLFHYYDKDFNNEADTPDNFQSRRPNTSFCFLDIRSPGLGDTAMYLCATSTLGGQPQHFGDGTRLSIL.

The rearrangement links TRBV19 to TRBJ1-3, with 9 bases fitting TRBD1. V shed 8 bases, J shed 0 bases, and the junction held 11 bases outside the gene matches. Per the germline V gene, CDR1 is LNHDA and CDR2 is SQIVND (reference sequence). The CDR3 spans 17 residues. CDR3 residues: CASWTGARSSSGNTIYF. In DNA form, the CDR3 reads TGTGCCAGTTGGACAGGGGCTAGATCCTCCTCTGGAAACACCATATATTTT.